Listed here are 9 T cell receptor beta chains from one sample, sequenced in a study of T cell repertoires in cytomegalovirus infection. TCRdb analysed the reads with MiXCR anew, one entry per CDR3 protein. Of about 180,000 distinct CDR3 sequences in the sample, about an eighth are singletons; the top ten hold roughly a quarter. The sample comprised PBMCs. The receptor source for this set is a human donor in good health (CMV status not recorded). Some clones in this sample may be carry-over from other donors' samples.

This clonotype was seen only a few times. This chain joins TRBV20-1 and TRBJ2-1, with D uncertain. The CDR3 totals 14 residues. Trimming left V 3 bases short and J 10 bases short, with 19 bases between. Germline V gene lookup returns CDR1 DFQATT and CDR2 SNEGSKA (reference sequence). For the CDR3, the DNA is TGCAGTGCTAGCGACCCCGCGCGAGCACAGGAGCAGTTCTTC. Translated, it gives CSASDPARAQEQFF.

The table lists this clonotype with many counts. CDR3 amino acids: CASSLTGILSNEQFF. The CDR3 DNA is TGTGCCAGCAGCTTAACAGGGATACTCTCCAATGAGCAGTTCTTC. V and J are TRBV7-2 and TRBJ2-1; D is possibly TRBD1 (6 bases). This CDR3 region has 15 residues. Germline V gene lookup returns CDR1 SGHTA and CDR2 FQGNSA. Trimming left V 2 bases short and J 6 bases short, with 14 bases between.

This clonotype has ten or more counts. The CDR3 DNA sequence: TGTGCCAGCAGCTTGGGTAGCGGGAGTATTGAGCAGTTCTTC. This codes for CASSLGSGSIEQFF. The chain carries TRBV7-3 and TRBJ2-1, with 9 bases identical to TRBD2. With 3 bases clipped from V and 9 bases from J, the junction kept 6 bases outside the gene matches. The CDR3 spans 14 residues. Germline values: CDR1 SGHTA, CDR2 FQGTGA.

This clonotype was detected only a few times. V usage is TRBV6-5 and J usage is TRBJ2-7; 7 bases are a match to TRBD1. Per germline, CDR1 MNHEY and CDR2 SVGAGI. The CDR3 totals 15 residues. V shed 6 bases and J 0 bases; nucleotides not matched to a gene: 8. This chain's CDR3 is CASSNRQGSSYEQYF. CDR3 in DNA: TGTGCCAGCAGCAACCGACAGGGCAGCTCCTACGAGCAGTACTTC.

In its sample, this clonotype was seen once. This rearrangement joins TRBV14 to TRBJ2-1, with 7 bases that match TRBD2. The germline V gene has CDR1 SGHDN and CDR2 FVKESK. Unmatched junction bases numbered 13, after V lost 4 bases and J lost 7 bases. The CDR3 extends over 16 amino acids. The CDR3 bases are TGTGCCAGCAGCCGAGCCCCGGCTAGCGGTAATAATGAGCAGTTCTTC. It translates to CASSRAPASGNNEQFF.

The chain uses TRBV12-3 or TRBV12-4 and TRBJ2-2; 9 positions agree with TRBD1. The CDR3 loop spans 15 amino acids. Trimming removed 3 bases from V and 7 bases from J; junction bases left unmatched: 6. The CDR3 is CASSFATGGNGELFF. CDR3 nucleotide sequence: TGTGCCAGCAGTTTCGCGACAGGGGGGAACGGGGAGCTGTTTTTT.

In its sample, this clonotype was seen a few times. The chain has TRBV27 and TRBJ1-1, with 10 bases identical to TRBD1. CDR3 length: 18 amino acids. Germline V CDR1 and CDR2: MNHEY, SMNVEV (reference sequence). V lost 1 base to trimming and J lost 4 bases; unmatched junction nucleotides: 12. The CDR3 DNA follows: TGTGCCAGCAGTTTATTTTGGGACAGGGGCACTTCGATCACTGAAGCTTTCTTT. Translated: CASSLFWDRGTSITEAFF.

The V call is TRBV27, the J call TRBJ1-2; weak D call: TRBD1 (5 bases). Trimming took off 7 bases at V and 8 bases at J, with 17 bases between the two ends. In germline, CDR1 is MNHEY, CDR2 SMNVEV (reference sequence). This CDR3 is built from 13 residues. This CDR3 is CASTSRGLRGYTF. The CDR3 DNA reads TGTGCCAGCACCTCGAGGGGCCTGCGGGGCTACACCTTC.

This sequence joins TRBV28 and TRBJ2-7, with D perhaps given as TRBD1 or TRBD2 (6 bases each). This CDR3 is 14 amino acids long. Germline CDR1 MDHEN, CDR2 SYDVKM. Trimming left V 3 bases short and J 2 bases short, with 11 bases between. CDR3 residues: CASSFGGGAYEQYF. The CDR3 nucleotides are TGTGCCAGCAGTTTCGGAGGGGGAGCCTACGAGCAGTACTTC.